This record concerns one TCR beta chain sequence. Its antigen remains unidentified. The data belong to a study of blood T cells in healthy people across ages. The study's findings and limits: A strong correlation between TCR beta diversity and naive T cell percentage was seen. Diversity of TCR beta per million T cells declined in a roughly linear way with age.

The V end lost 0 bases, the J end lost 8 bases, and 11 bases lay between the germline ends. Per the germline V gene, CDR1 is SGHRS and CDR2 is YFSETQ. The CDR3 has 13 residues. A second PCR, run for about 7 to 11 cycles, used a sample-barcoded 5' primer plus a J-beta primer mix. Each TCR beta cDNA got a 12-nucleotide random molecular identifier. MiXCR, applied by TCRdb to the 5' RACE reads, yields one record per CDR3 protein. The sample holds 540,000 or so distinct CDR3 sequences, 40% to 55% seen once. Sequencing used blood. This receptor was identified in a man older than 75 in good health. The rearrangement links TRBV5-1 to TRBJ1-2, with D unclear. The CDR3 bases are TGCGCCAGCAGCTTGGGGGGAGTTGGAGGCTACACCTTC. It yields the protein CASSLGGVGGYTF. The variable domain in full, with the rest retrieved from reference TRBV5-1 and TRBJ1-2, is KAGVTQTPRYLIKTRGQQVTLSCSPISGHRSVSWYQQTPGQGLQFLFEYFSETQRNKGNFPGRFSGRQFSNSRSEMNVSTLELGDSALYLCASSLGGVGGYTFGSGTRLTVV.